Presented here are 24 T cell receptor beta chains from one specimen sequenced in a study of blood T cell repertoires in COVID-19. Data came from immunoSEQ multiplex PCR; TCRdb stores just in-frame clones and leaves some out. The sample contains about 170,000 clones, around 83% of which appear only once. Sequenced: peripheral blood. The receptors were sampled from a man between 50 and 59 years old with active or convalescent COVID-19.

The chain is built from TRBV2 and TRBJ1-5; no reliable D call. V shed 7 bases and J shed 0 bases, with 13 bases lying between them. Germline assignment: CDR1 SNHLY and CDR2 FYNNEI. The CDR3 loop spans 15 amino acids. CDR3 loop: CASTPVRDSNQPQHF. The CDR3 coding sequence is TGTGCCAGCACCCCGGTGAGGGATAGCAATCAGCCCCAGCATTTT. Full variable domain (rest looked up from reference TRBV2 and TRBJ1-5): EPEVTQTPSHQVTQMGQEVILRCVPISNHLYFYWYRQILGQKVEFLVSFYNNEISEKSEIFDDQFSVERPDGSNFTLKIRSTKLEDSAMYFCASTPVRDSNQPQHFGDGTRLSIL.

To note about this clone: The identical CDR3 is also encoded by other nucleotide sequences in the sample. The CDR3 reads CASSPGQPQETQYF. Written as DNA, the CDR3 is TGCGCCAGCAGCCCGGGACAGCCCCAAGAGACCCAGTACTTC. The chain recombines TRBV5-1 with TRBJ2-5, with 7 bases matching TRBD1. Germline CDR1 and CDR2: SGHRS and YFSETQ. This CDR3 comprises 14 residues. The trim removed 4 bases at V and 1 base at J, leaving 4 bases unmatched.

V gene TRBV28 combines with J gene TRBJ1-1, with D possibly being TRBD1 (6 bases). This CDR3 has 14 residues. The V end lost 2 bases, the J end lost 6 bases, and 13 bases lay between the germline ends. Germline lookup yields CDR1 MDHEN and CDR2 SYDVKM. CDR3 region: CASSLPQGIPEAFF. CDR3 bases: TGTGCCAGCAGTTTACCCCAGGGGATTCCTGAAGCTTTCTTT.

The CDR3: CASSPRQGLFTEAFF. The DNA for the CDR3 is TGTGCCAGCAGCCCCAGACAGGGTTTGTTCACTGAAGCTTTCTTT. This sequence joins TRBV5-6 and TRBJ1-1; 7 positions match TRBD1. This CDR3 spans 15 amino acids. The V and J ends lost 4 bases and 4 bases, in that order; junction bases with no gene match: 10. Germline V gene lookup returns CDR1 SGHDT and CDR2 YYEEEE. The full variable domain, in which reference TRBV5-6 and TRBJ1-1 provide the parts outside the CDR3, is DAGVTQSPTHLIKTRGQQVTLRCSPKSGHDTVSWYQQALGQGPQFIFQYYEEEERQRGNFPDRFSGHQFPNYSSELNVNALLLGDSALYLCASSPRQGLFTEAFFGQGTRLTVV.

This chain joins TRBV5-1 and TRBJ1-5; D is perhaps TRBD1 (6 bases). The CDR3 has 17 residues. The germline V gene encodes CDR1 SGHRS and CDR2 YFSETQ. The germline V and J ends were trimmed by 4 bases and 7 bases, with 24 bases remaining between them. Here the CDR3 DNA reads TGCGCCAGCAGCGACAAACAGGGAATCCGCAATCAACAGCCCCAGCATTTT. Protein product: CASSDKQGIRNQQPQHF.

This sequence joins TRBV9 and TRBJ2-7; TRBD1 matches 9 bases. V shed 4 bases, J shed 5 bases, and the junction held 13 bases outside the gene matches. This CDR3 has 16 residues. Germline-derived CDR1 and CDR2 are SGDLS and YYNGEE. The chain's CDR3 is CASSFSGTGYADEQYF. CDR3 DNA: TGTGCCAGCAGCTTCTCCGGGACAGGGTATGCGGACGAGCAGTACTTC.

The DNA for the CDR3 is TGTGCCACCAGCAGGACTAGCGGTGGGGCCTACAATGAGCAGTTCTTC. As protein: CATSRTSGGAYNEQFF. The chain employs TRBV15 and TRBJ2-1, with 9 bases identical to TRBD2. The CDR3 totals 16 residues. Losses at the gene ends were 3 bases for V and 2 bases for J; bases not matched to a gene: 5. Germline CDR1 and CDR2: LNHNV and YYDKDF (reference sequence).

The V gene is TRBV5-5, the J gene TRBJ1-6; a weak D match, TRBD1 (5 bases). Germline CDR1 is SGHKS and CDR2 is YYEKEE (reference sequence). This CDR3 is built from 13 residues. V dropped 1 base and J dropped 11 bases, with 10 bases sitting between them. CDR3 region: CASSLTGSPPLHF. The DNA for the CDR3 is TGTGCCAGCAGCTTGACAGGTAGTCCACCCCTCCACTTT.

The chain uses TRBV6-5 and TRBJ1-1, with D possibly TRBD1 on 5 matching bases. The germline V gene has CDR1 MNHEY and CDR2 SVGAGI. V lost 0 bases, J lost 3 bases, and 8 bases lay in between. This CDR3 is 14 amino acids long. CDR3 DNA sequence: TGTGCCAGCAGTTACTCCGGCAGGGACACTGAAGCTTTCTTT. Translation gives CASSYSGRDTEAFF.

The J gene is TRBJ1-5, the V gene TRBV6-5; possibly TRBD1 for D (6 bases). Germline V gene sequence: CDR1 MNHEY, CDR2 SVGAGI. V lost 5 bases and J 0 bases, leaving 11 bases between the germline ends. CDR3 length equals 15 residues. The CDR3 DNA is TGTGCCAGCAGTCGAACAGGGATTAGCAATCAGCCCCAGCATTTT. Translation gives CASSRTGISNQPQHF.

The CDR3 spells CASRFLTAANTGELFF. CDR3 nucleotide sequence: TGTGCCAGCAGGTTCTTGACAGCCGCGAACACCGGGGAGCTGTTTTTT. V and J are TRBV6-6 and TRBJ2-2; D possibly corresponds to TRBD1 (5 bases). Trimming took off 6 bases at V and 0 bases at J, with 14 bases between the two ends. CDR1 MNHNY and CDR2 SVGAGI come from the germline V gene (reference sequence). This CDR3 spans 16 amino acids.

The chain recombines TRBV11-2 with TRBJ1-3; no reliable D call. The CDR3 has 13 residues. V lost 3 bases, J lost 9 bases, and 12 bases lay in between. Germline CDR1 SGHAT, CDR2 FQNNGV. As DNA, the CDR3 is TGTGCCAGCAGCTTTGGTCGGGTCGGCACCATATATTTT. Translating it yields CASSFGRVGTIYF.

The V call is TRBV2, the J call TRBJ1-5; D is unclear. Trimming took off 7 bases at V and 4 bases at J, with 8 bases between the two ends. The CDR3 has 12 amino acids. CDR1 and CDR2 (germline): SNHLY, FYNNEI. CDR3 sequence (DNA): TGTGCCAGCAACGGGGTTAATCAGCCCCAGCATTTT. Translated, it gives CASNGVNQPQHF. The whole variable domain, remainder taken from reference TRBV2 and TRBJ1-5, is EPEVTQTPSHQVTQMGQEVILRCVPISNHLYFYWYRQILGQKVEFLVSFYNNEISEKSEIFDDQFSVERPDGSNFTLKIRSTKLEDSAMYFCASNGVNQPQHFGDGTRLSIL.

V usage is TRBV9 and J usage is TRBJ1-2, with 11 bases aligning to TRBD1. This CDR3 has 18 amino acids. Trimming took 0 bases from V and 7 from J; bases not matched to a gene: 14. Germline assignment: CDR1 SGDLS and CDR2 YYNGEE. The CDR3 DNA sequence: TGTGCCAGCAGCGTAGTTCCCAGTGGGACAGGGGGGTTTGGTGGCTACACCTTC. As protein: CASSVVPSGTGGFGGYTF.

The chain recombines TRBV5-8 with TRBJ2-3, with 8 bases aligning to TRBD2. The CDR3 loop spans 12 amino acids. J was trimmed by 8 bases and V by 4 bases; bases with no gene match: 3. The germline V gene has CDR1 SGHTS and CDR2 YDEGEE. CDR3 coding DNA: TGTGCCAGCAGCCAAGCGGGGGTTACGCAGTATTTT. It yields the protein CASSQAGVTQYF.

V gene TRBV5-1 combines with J gene TRBJ2-1, with a weak D call TRBD2 (5 bases). V was pared by 0 bases and J by 8 bases, with 12 bases between. The germline V gene has CDR1 SGHRS and CDR2 YFSETQ. This CDR3 has 14 residues. The CDR3 DNA reads as TGCGCCAGCAGCTTGGGGACTGAGCCGTATGAGCAGTTCTTC. Translated: CASSLGTEPYEQFF.

The rearrangement links TRBV24-1 to TRBJ2-5, with 10 bases fitting TRBD1. Germline loops: CDR1 KGHDR, CDR2 SFDVKD. V gave up 3 bases and J gave up 0 bases; unmatched junction bases: 6. The CDR3 is 17 amino acids. The CDR3 coding sequence is TGTGCCACCAGTGATCCAGGGACAGGGGAAGACCAAGAGACCCAGTACTTC. It translates to CATSDPGTGEDQETQYF.

The rearrangement uses TRBV5-4 and TRBJ1-1; D not certain. There are 13 residues in the CDR3. Germline V gene data show CDR1 as SGHNT and CDR2 as YYREEE (reference sequence). Trimming took 1 base from V and 8 from J, leaving 12 bases between them. CDR3 sequence reads: CASSLYPVREAFF. The CDR3 DNA follows: TGTGCCAGCAGCTTGTACCCCGTCCGGGAAGCTTTCTTT.

This chain uses TRBV29-1 with TRBJ1-1, with a possible D match to TRBD1 (6 bases). The CDR3 sequence is 13 residues long. The V gene's germline CDR1 is SQVTM and CDR2 ANQGSEA. The germline V and J ends were trimmed by 4 bases and 4 bases, with 13 bases remaining between them. Here the CDR3 reads CSVVRGMATEAFF. The DNA for the CDR3 is TGCAGCGTTGTTAGGGGGATGGCCACTGAAGCTTTCTTT.

The chain uses TRBV5-1 and TRBJ1-6, with a tentative D call TRBD1 (5 bases). Trimming left V 4 bases short and J 8 bases short, with 10 bases between. This CDR3 has 13 amino acids. CDR1 is SGHRS and CDR2 is YFSETQ in the germline V gene. The CDR3 DNA sequence: TGCGCCAGCAGCGCGGGGGAAGATTCACCCCTCCACTTT. This sequence encodes CASSAGEDSPLHF.

This chain links TRBV5-4 with TRBJ1-4; TRBD1 is a possible D gene (6 bases). The CDR3 runs 14 residues. Per germline, CDR1 SGHNT and CDR2 YYREEE (reference sequence). The V and J ends lost 3 bases and 10 bases respectively, with 16 bases between them. This CDR3 is CASSSGGGEAKLFF. For the CDR3, the DNA is TGTGCCAGCAGCTCGGGCGGGGGCGAGGCAAAACTGTTTTTT.

The rearrangement uses TRBV19 and TRBJ2-5; 11 positions agree with TRBD2. Per the germline V gene, CDR1 is LNHDA and CDR2 is SQIVND (reference sequence). Losses at the gene ends were 5 bases for V and 0 bases for J; bases not matched to a gene: 5. CDR3 length: 16 amino acids. For the CDR3, the DNA is TGTGCCAGTAGTCCAGGACTAGCGGGTAACCAAGAGACCCAGTACTTC. Its protein product is CASSPGLAGNQETQYF.

The V gene is TRBV10-3, the J gene TRBJ2-7; D uncertain. V was cut by 4 bases and J by 3 bases, with 10 bases left in between. Germline loops: CDR1 ENHRY, CDR2 SYGVKD. The CDR3 contains 13 residues. The CDR3 spells CAISGGLHYEQYF. The CDR3 DNA reads TGTGCCATCAGTGGAGGTCTACACTACGAGCAGTACTTC.

J is TRBJ1-2 and V is TRBV27; 9 nucleotides match TRBD1. Losses at the gene ends were 4 bases for V and 0 bases for J; bases not matched to a gene: 0. Per germline, CDR1 MNHEY and CDR2 SMNVEV (reference sequence). The CDR3 consists of 14 residues. CDR3 in amino acids: CASSWDRANYGYTF. CDR3 coding DNA: TGTGCCAGCAGTTGGGACAGGGCTAACTATGGCTACACCTTC.